The 9 T cell receptor beta chains below all came from one sample that was sequenced in a study of blood T cell repertoires in COVID-19. Produced via immunoSEQ multiplex PCR; TCRdb's table is partial and in-frame only. The sample contains tens of thousands of clones, 85% to 90% of which appear only once. The sequenced sample consisted of peripheral blood. Receptors originate from a man older than 75 with active COVID-19.

A single count supports this clone. The chain carries TRBV3-1 (or the pseudogene TRBV3-2) and TRBJ2-5; 8 nucleotides match TRBD2. Per germline, CDR1 LGHDT and CDR2 YNNKEL (reference sequence). The CDR3 is made up of 13 amino acids. The V and J ends lost 10 bases and 2 bases, in that order; junction bases with no gene match: 6. Here the CDR3 DNA reads TGTGCCACCAGACTAGCGCATCAAGAGACCCAGTACTTC. This translates into CATRLAHQETQYF.

The chain carries TRBV4-3 and TRBJ2-1; D unresolved. Looked up from germline, CDR1 is LGHNA and CDR2 is YSLEER. This CDR3 spans 16 amino acids. Deletions cut 0 bases from V and 4 bases from J, with 13 bases between. DNA of the CDR3: TGCGCCAGCAGCCAAGAGGCCAGCGCAAAATACAATGAGCAGTTCTTC. This translates into CASSQEASAKYNEQFF.

V gene TRBV4-1 combines with J gene TRBJ2-3, with a possible D match to TRBD2 (6 bases). From germline, CDR1 is MGHRA and CDR2 YSYEKL. The CDR3 is 13 residues long. V lost 5 bases, J lost 4 bases, and 10 bases lay in between. CDR3 amino acids: CASSKREADTQYF. CDR3 DNA: TGCGCCAGCAGCAAAAGGGAGGCAGATACGCAGTATTTT.

The V gene is TRBV2, the J gene TRBJ2-3; 7 positions agree with TRBD2. Germline V lookup: CDR1 SNHLY, CDR2 FYNNEI. There are 17 residues in the CDR3. With V trimmed by 6 bases and J by 6 bases, 18 bases remained unmatched. CDR3 DNA: TGTGCCAGCAGGAACCCTTTGTGGGGGAGGGAGCCCGATACGCAGTATTTT. Translating gives CASRNPLWGREPDTQYF.

The CDR3 spells CAWSVGLAPYEQYF. The CDR3 DNA is TGTGCCTGGAGTGTGGGACTAGCGCCCTACGAGCAGTACTTC. The chain is built from TRBV30 and TRBJ2-7, with 10 bases identical to TRBD2. The CDR3 loop spans 14 amino acids. Trimming removed 0 bases from V and 2 bases from J; junction bases left unmatched: 1. CDR1 is GTSNPN and CDR2 is SVGIG in the germline V gene (reference sequence).

CDR3 nucleotides: TGTGCCAGCAGCAAAAATGCCCGAGGAGTCACCGGGGAGCTGTTTTTT. This sequence encodes CASSKNARGVTGELFF. V and J are TRBV7-3 and TRBJ2-2; unclear D gene. The germline gives CDR1 SGHTA, CDR2 FQGTGA. V lost 5 bases and J 4 bases, leaving 17 bases between the germline ends. The CDR3 has 16 amino acids.

This rearrangement joins TRBV6-6 to TRBJ2-5; 9 positions match TRBD2. V lost 8 bases, J lost 2 bases, and 6 bases stayed unmatched. This CDR3 is built from 14 residues. Germline V gene lookup returns CDR1 MNHNY and CDR2 SVGAGI (reference sequence). CDR3 nucleotides: TGTGCCAGCCGTCATAGCGGGGGACAAGAGACCCAGTACTTC. As protein: CASRHSGGQETQYF.

The chain is built from TRBV3-1 (or the pseudogene TRBV3-2) and TRBJ1-5; the match to TRBD1 covers 7 bases. The CDR3 sequence is 20 residues long. Germline CDR1 LGHDT, CDR2 YNNKEL (reference sequence). The V segment lost 0 bases and the J segment 0 bases; nucleotides outside the gene matches: 14. DNA of the CDR3: TGTGCCAGCAGCCAAGACCTAGGACAGGACTTCCTATTTAGCAATCAGCCCCAGCATTTT. It encodes CASSQDLGQDFLFSNQPQHF.

The genes are TRBV5-6 and TRBJ2-3; 9 bases map to TRBD2. CDR1 is SGHDT and CDR2 is YYEEEE in the germline V gene. V was clipped by 3 bases and J by 7 bases; unmatched bases: 12. This CDR3 spans 16 amino acids. The CDR3 region is CASSSSGRTTSNTQYF. The CDR3 DNA reads as TGTGCCAGCAGCTCAAGCGGGAGGACAACTTCGAATACGCAGTATTTT.